Shown below are 20 T cell receptor beta chains from a single sample sequenced in a study of cytomegalovirus exposure and HLA in healthy donors. The PCR had 60 Vbeta and 13 Jbeta primers. TCRdb's copy holds only in-frame clones and misses some; the assay was immunoSEQ multiplex PCR. This table holds about 90,000 clones, 77% found once. The sample was PBMCs. Source of these receptors: a boy between 5 and 17 years old in good health and CMV-seronegative.

The chain combines TRBV7-3 with TRBJ2-7; TRBD1 agrees at 7 bases. Germline V gives CDR1 SGHTA, CDR2 FQGTGA. J gave up 5 bases and V 5 bases, and 9 bases lay outside the gene matches. The CDR3 spans 14 residues. The DNA for the CDR3 is TGTGCCAGCAGCCCTCACAGGGGTAGCAACGAGCAGTACTTC. This translates into CASSPHRGSNEQYF. Using reference TRBV7-3 and TRBJ2-7 for the parts outside the CDR3, the full variable domain is GAGVSQTPSNKVTEKGKYVELRCDPISGHTALYWYRQSLGQGPEFLIYFQGTGAADDSGLPNDRFFAVRPEGSVSTLKIQRTERGDSAVYLCASSPHRGSNEQYFGPGTRLTVT.

This clone was detected only a few times. The gene calls are TRBV29-1 and TRBJ2-7, with 7 nucleotides matching TRBD1. Trimming cost V 7 bases and J 2 bases; bases outside gene matches: 8. From germline, CDR1 is SQVTM and CDR2 ANQGSEA. This CDR3 comprises 13 residues. The CDR3 coding sequence is TGCAGCGCCCAAGGGGGCAATACCTACGAGCAGTACTTC. It translates to CSAQGGNTYEQYF.

The chain is built from TRBV11-1 and TRBJ2-3; D may be TRBD2 (7 bases). The CDR3 has 16 residues. Trimming removed 3 bases from V and 3 bases from J, with 16 bases in between. CDR1 and CDR2 (germline): SGHAT, FQDESV (reference sequence). DNA for the CDR3: TGTGCCAGCAGCTTCGGTACGGGGGGCACGACAGATACGCAGTATTTT. As protein: CASSFGTGGTTDTQYF.

The rearrangement uses TRBV6-5 and TRBJ1-5, with D perhaps matching TRBD1 (5 bases). The germline V gene has CDR1 MNHEY and CDR2 SVGAGI. CDR3 length: 14 amino acids. Trimming shortened V by 2 bases and J by 4 bases, and 9 bases separated the two germline ends. The CDR3 bases are TGTGCCAGCAGTTACGGGGGAGGGAATCAGCCCCAGCATTTT. Protein sequence: CASSYGGGNQPQHF.

This clone was seen a handful of times. The J gene is TRBJ2-1, the V gene TRBV27, with a possible D match to TRBD2 (6 bases). V gave up 6 bases and J gave up 10 bases, with 13 bases separating them. There are 12 residues in the CDR3. Germline lookup yields CDR1 MNHEY and CDR2 SMNVEV (reference sequence). The CDR3: CASSRLGGEQFF. DNA for the CDR3: TGTGCCAGCAGCCGACTAGGTGGGGAGCAGTTCTTC.

The rearrangement uses TRBV5-8 and TRBJ1-1; no clear D. Trimming pared 6 bases from V and 6 bases from J, leaving 9 bases between. Germline V gene data show CDR1 as SGHTS and CDR2 as YDEGEE. CDR3 length: 11 amino acids. The CDR3 here is CASILRAEAFF. The CDR3 region has the DNA TGTGCCAGCATCCTGCGGGCTGAAGCTTTCTTT.

The genes are TRBV14 and TRBJ2-5, with 8 bases matching TRBD1. Germline CDR1 reads SGHDN; CDR2 reads FVKESK. This CDR3 is built from 16 residues. Trimming at V came to 2 bases and at J to 5 bases, leaving 10 bases not matched to a gene. DNA of the CDR3: TGTGCCAGCAGCCAACTGGGGACAGGCCTCCAGGAGACCCAGTACTTC. This sequence encodes CASSQLGTGLQETQYF.

This clone was seen only a few times. The chain carries TRBV30 and TRBJ1-1, with D perhaps TRBD1 (6 bases). This CDR3 contains 13 residues. CDR1 is GTSNPN, CDR2 SVGIG, per germline (reference sequence). V was shortened by 3 bases and J by 7 bases, with 15 bases between the two germline ends. This CDR3 reads CAWSAGGLGEAFF. Written as DNA, the CDR3 is TGTGCCTGGAGCGCGGGGGGCCTGGGTGAAGCTTTCTTT. The full variable domain, in which reference TRBV30 and TRBJ1-1 provide the parts outside the CDR3, is SQTIHQWPATLVQPVGSPLSLECTVEGTSNPNLYWYRQAAGRGLQLLFYSVGIGQISSEVPQNLSASRPQDRQFILSSKKLLLSDSGFYLCAWSAGGLGEAFFGQGTRLTVV.

The chain is built from TRBV6-1 and TRBJ2-1; TRBD2 aligns across 7 bases. The germline V gene has CDR1 MNHNS and CDR2 SASEGT. CDR3 length: 16 residues. With V trimmed by 2 bases and J by 3 bases, 7 bases remained unmatched. This CDR3 is CASSEPRTRIYNEQFF. CDR3 DNA: TGTGCCAGCAGTGAACCGCGGACTAGAATCTACAATGAGCAGTTCTTC.

This clone was counted a single time. In DNA, the CDR3 is TGCAGCGTCCTGGGGCTACAGAACATGAACACTGAAGCTTTCTTT. Protein: CSVLGLQNMNTEAFF. The chain combines TRBV29-1 with TRBJ1-1, with D possibly being TRBD1 (5 bases). Between the trimmed V and J ends, which lost 6 bases and 0 bases, there was a span of 17 bases. The CDR3 covers 15 residues. Germline lookup yields CDR1 SQVTM and CDR2 ANQGSEA.

The chain recombines TRBV29-1 with TRBJ1-2; TRBD1 matches at 7 bases. CDR3 size: 13 residues. V lost 8 bases, J lost 2 bases, and 8 bases stayed unmatched. Germline CDR1 reads SQVTM; CDR2 reads ANQGSEA. The CDR3, as DNA: TGCAGCACCCGGCCGGACAGGAACTATGGCTACACCTTC. This translates into CSTRPDRNYGYTF.

This chain connects TRBV4-1 to TRBJ2-7; 8 bases are a match to TRBD2. Germline assignment: CDR1 MGHRA and CDR2 YSYEKL. V dropped 3 bases and J dropped 2; count of bases not matched to a gene: 3. The CDR3 covers 14 residues. The CDR3 here is CASSQVTSAYEQYF. CDR3 bases: TGCGCCAGCAGCCAGGTGACTAGCGCCTACGAGCAGTACTTC.

The chain carries TRBV30 and TRBJ1-5, with D unresolved. This CDR3 is built from 15 residues. Germline V gene lookup returns CDR1 GTSNPN and CDR2 SVGIG (reference sequence). V lost 3 bases, J lost 2 bases, and 14 bases lay in between. CDR3 region: CAWSSFRVRNQPQHF. CDR3 nucleotides: TGTGCCTGGAGCTCCTTCCGGGTCCGCAATCAGCCCCAGCATTTT.

The chain uses TRBV12-5 and TRBJ2-2; D is possibly TRBD1 (6 bases). The CDR3 length is 19 residues. Germline V CDR1 and CDR2: LGHNT, FRNRAP. V was shortened by 2 bases and J by 7 bases, with 26 bases between the two germline ends. The DNA for the CDR3 is TGTGCTAGTGGTTTGCACCCTTTTCCAAAGGGGGAGTGGAGCGGGGAGCTGTTTTTT. Translating it yields CASGLHPFPKGEWSGELFF. Combining the CDR3 with reference TRBV12-5 and TRBJ2-2 gives the whole variable domain DARVTQTPRHKVTEMGQEVTMRCQPILGHNTVFWYRQTMMQGLELLAYFRNRAPLDDSGMPKDRFSAEMPDATLATLKIQPSEPRDSAVYFCASGLHPFPKGEWSGELFFGEGSRLTVL.

V gene TRBV9 combines with J gene TRBJ2-5, with 8 bases lining up with TRBD2. Trimming cost V 4 bases and J 3 bases; bases outside gene matches: 5. CDR1 is SGDLS and CDR2 is YYNGEE in the germline V gene. This CDR3 is built from 14 residues. CDR3 nucleotide sequence: TGTGCCAGCAGCTCCAAAGCGGGAGAAGAGACCCAGTACTTC. Translation: CASSSKAGEETQYF.

This clone appeared many times. V and J are TRBV10-3 and TRBJ2-7; 11 bases fit TRBD1. CDR1 ENHRY and CDR2 SYGVKD come from the germline V gene. The CDR3 loop spans 14 amino acids. Trimming removed 6 bases from V and 6 bases from J; junction bases left unmatched: 7. The CDR3 region is CAISRGTGGFEQYF. DNA of the CDR3: TGTGCCATCAGCCGCGGGACAGGGGGATTCGAGCAGTACTTC.

The chain uses TRBV6-5 and TRBJ2-7, with 7 bases matching TRBD1. This CDR3 has 15 amino acids. The germline gives CDR1 MNHEY, CDR2 SVGAGI. J gave up 1 base and V 2 bases, and 5 bases lay outside the gene matches. The CDR3 DNA is TGTGCCAGCAGTTACGAGGGGGCGCGATCCTACGAGCAGTACTTC. Encoded protein: CASSYEGARSYEQYF.

The rearrangement joins TRBV7-2 to TRBJ2-7; tentatively, D is TRBD1 (5 bases). Germline assignment: CDR1 SGHTA and CDR2 FQGNSA. Trimming took off 6 bases at V and 3 bases at J, with 9 bases between the two ends. This CDR3 spans 12 amino acids. The CDR3 is CASRSDSYEQYF. CDR3 in DNA: TGTGCCAGCAGATCCGACAGCTACGAGCAGTACTTC.

The chain has TRBV7-9 and TRBJ1-5; D is possibly TRBD1 (6 bases). Trimming left V 5 bases short and J 2 bases short, with 10 bases between. CDR1 and CDR2 from the germline V gene are SEHNR and FQNEAQ (reference sequence). The CDR3 contains 14 residues. The CDR3 nucleotides read TGTGCCAGCAGCCCCCCAGGGGGCAATCAGCCCCAGCATTTT. Its translation is CASSPPGGNQPQHF.

This clone has just a few counts. The gene calls are TRBV6-1 and TRBJ1-1; a possible D gene is TRBD1 (5 bases). This CDR3 has 13 residues. In germline, CDR1 is MNHNS, CDR2 SASEGT. V lost 7 bases to trimming and J lost 1 base, with 10 bases between them. The CDR3 loop is CASTATENTEAFF. The CDR3 coding sequence is TGTGCCAGCACCGCGACAGAGAACACTGAAGCTTTCTTT.